The 10 T cell receptor beta chains listed next were all sequenced from one sample in a study of CD8+ T cells in alopecia areata. After isolation, RNA underwent reverse transcription to generate cDNA as the sequencing template. Here immunoSEQ multiplex PCR was the method, and the copy in TCRdb shows in-frame clones only, minus some. This table holds around 150,000 clones, around three fifths found once. Treatment of the sample: oral pan-JAK inhibitor, 5-10 mg twice daily. The specimen was CD4+ T cells sorted from blood, collected at week 24, from a patient treated with tofacitinib. These TCRs come from a human donor with alopecia areata.

This sequence joins TRBV9 and TRBJ2-3; TRBD2 aligns across 9 bases. This CDR3 comprises 17 residues. Germline V gene lookup returns CDR1 SGDLS and CDR2 YYNGEE. Trimming at V came to 0 bases and at J to 5 bases, leaving 10 bases not matched to a gene. The CDR3 protein is CASSVGVAGAPRDTQYF. CDR3 in DNA: TGTGCCAGCAGCGTAGGCGTAGCGGGGGCGCCAAGAGATACGCAGTATTTT.

The chain is built from TRBV15 and TRBJ2-7; 9 bases are a match to TRBD1. Germline trimming cut 4 bases from V and 3 bases from J; bases unmatched to any gene: 1. Germline lookup yields CDR1 LNHNV and CDR2 YYDKDF (reference sequence). The CDR3 loop spans 13 amino acids. The CDR3: CATSKDRGYEQYF. CDR3 bases: TGTGCCACCAGCAAGGACAGGGGCTACGAGCAGTACTTC.

The chain combines TRBV4-2 with TRBJ2-2; the D is unclear. V was clipped by 4 bases and J by 0 bases, with 12 bases between them. CDR3 length: 16 amino acids. Germline assignment: CDR1 LGHNA and CDR2 YNFKEQ. Here the CDR3 reads CASSRRNPTNTGELFF. The CDR3 DNA sequence: TGTGCCAGCAGCCGAAGGAACCCGACGAACACCGGGGAGCTGTTTTTT.

V and J are TRBV7-9 and TRBJ1-2; the D gene is possibly TRBD1 (6 bases). The CDR3 extends over 15 amino acids. V lost 1 base to trimming and J lost 7 bases, with 16 bases between them. Germline V lookup: CDR1 SEHNR, CDR2 FQNEAQ (reference sequence). CDR3 coding DNA: TGTGCCAGCAGCTTAGTAGCAGGGCCCAGGGGTGGCTACACCTTC. Translated, it gives CASSLVAGPRGGYTF.

A few counts support this clone. This chain uses TRBV5-1 with TRBJ2-3; 8 bases are a match to TRBD2. This CDR3 has 14 residues. J was trimmed by 6 bases and V by 2 bases; bases with no gene match: 5. CDR1 is SGHRS and CDR2 is YFSETQ in the germline V gene. This CDR3 reads CASSFGGADDTQYF. The CDR3 bases are TGCGCCAGCAGCTTCGGGGGGGCCGACGATACGCAGTATTTT.

This chain links TRBV29-1 with TRBJ2-7, with 12 positions matching TRBD1. The V and J ends lost 7 bases and 7 bases, in that order; junction bases with no gene match: 5. This CDR3 has 12 amino acids. Germline V gene sequence: CDR1 SQVTM, CDR2 ANQGSEA. The CDR3, as DNA: TGCAGCGCGGGACAGGGGGCTTGGGAGCAGTACTTC. It specifies CSAGQGAWEQYF.

This chain uses TRBV5-1 with TRBJ1-1, with D perhaps TRBD1 (5 bases). The CDR3 sequence is 14 residues long. Germline V lookup: CDR1 SGHRS, CDR2 YFSETQ. V lost 1 base and J lost 3, with 10 bases in between. CDR3 loop: CASSLIQEDTEAFF. In DNA, the CDR3 is TGCGCCAGCAGCTTGATACAGGAGGACACTGAAGCTTTCTTT. The full variable domain, its missing parts supplied by reference TRBV5-1 and TRBJ1-1, is KAGVTQTPRYLIKTRGQQVTLSCSPISGHRSVSWYQQTPGQGLQFLFEYFSETQRNKGNFPGRFSGRQFSNSRSEMNVSTLELGDSALYLCASSLIQEDTEAFFGQGTRLTVV.

The chain combines TRBV5-1 with TRBJ2-7; D gene ambiguous. The V and J ends lost 4 bases and 4 bases respectively, with 12 bases between them. The germline gives CDR1 SGHRS, CDR2 YFSETQ. The CDR3 sequence is 13 residues long. Here the CDR3 reads CASSIRLRYEQYF. The CDR3, as DNA: TGCGCCAGCAGCATCCGGTTGAGGTACGAGCAGTACTTC.

This clone is a singleton in its sample. The chain employs TRBV27 and TRBJ2-3; D call uncertain. Germline CDR1 and CDR2: MNHEY and SMNVEV (reference sequence). The V and J ends lost 6 bases and 2 bases respectively, with 21 bases between them. This CDR3 is 17 amino acids long. The CDR3 sequence is CASSLGELEALTDTQYF. The CDR3 nucleotides read TGTGCCAGCAGCTTGGGCGAATTAGAGGCCCTCACAGATACGCAGTATTTT.

J is TRBJ1-4 and V is TRBV7-8; 9 bases map to TRBD1. The J segment lost 7 bases and the V segment lost 2 bases, leaving 8 bases of the junction unmatched. The CDR3 has 16 residues. Per the germline V gene, CDR1 is SGHVS and CDR2 is FQNEAQ. The CDR3 DNA follows: TGTGCCAGCAGCTTAAGGGGACAGGGTATCGGTGAAAAACTGTTTTTT. Protein: CASSLRGQGIGEKLFF.